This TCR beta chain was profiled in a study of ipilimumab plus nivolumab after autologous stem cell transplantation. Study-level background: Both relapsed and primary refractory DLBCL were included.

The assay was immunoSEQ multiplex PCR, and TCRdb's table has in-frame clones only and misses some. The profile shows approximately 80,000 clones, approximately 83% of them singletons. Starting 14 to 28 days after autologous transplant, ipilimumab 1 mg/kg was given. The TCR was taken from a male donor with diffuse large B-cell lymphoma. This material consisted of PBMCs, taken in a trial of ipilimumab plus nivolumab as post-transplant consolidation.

The CDR3, as DNA: TGCGCCAGCAGCTCCCTGACGGCAGGGGCCAACGTCCTGACTTTC. Amino acids: CASSSLTAGANVLTF. The chain has TRBV5-1 and TRBJ2-6; no clear D gene. The CDR3 runs to 15 residues. Trimming pared 3 bases from V and 4 bases from J, leaving 11 bases between. Germline V gene data show CDR1 as SGHRS and CDR2 as YFSETQ.